The entry below describes one T cell receptor (beta chain). As yet, its antigen is unknown. Method: immunoSEQ multiplex PCR; TCRdb's copy keeps in-frame clones and lacks some. Of approximately 150,000 clones in the sample, about 89% were seen once. This sample stems from a study of T cell responses to AZD1222 COVID-19 vaccine. Notes on the study in general: The study sampled repertoires only after the peak T cell response. Spike-wide coverage was observed for vaccine-associated CD4 TCRs, with dominant responses at 160-218 and 743-854. The donor cohort was predominantly white British with a female majority, and clonal diversity may have been underestimated. Close to half of spike-specific TCRs reportedly recognize unmutated variant regions.

The sequencing used peripheral blood, collected on day 0 of AZD1222 vaccination. The TCR sequence derives from an adult in good health.

CDR3 coding DNA: TGTGCCAGCAGCCACGGACTAGCGGGGGGACAAGAGACCCAGTACTTC. The encoded protein is CASSHGLAGGQETQYF. V gene TRBV11-2 combines with J gene TRBJ2-5; TRBD2 agrees at 14 bases. The CDR3 has 16 amino acids. The V segment lost 5 bases and the J segment 2 bases; nucleotides outside the gene matches: 4. Germline lookup yields CDR1 SGHAT and CDR2 FQNNGV.